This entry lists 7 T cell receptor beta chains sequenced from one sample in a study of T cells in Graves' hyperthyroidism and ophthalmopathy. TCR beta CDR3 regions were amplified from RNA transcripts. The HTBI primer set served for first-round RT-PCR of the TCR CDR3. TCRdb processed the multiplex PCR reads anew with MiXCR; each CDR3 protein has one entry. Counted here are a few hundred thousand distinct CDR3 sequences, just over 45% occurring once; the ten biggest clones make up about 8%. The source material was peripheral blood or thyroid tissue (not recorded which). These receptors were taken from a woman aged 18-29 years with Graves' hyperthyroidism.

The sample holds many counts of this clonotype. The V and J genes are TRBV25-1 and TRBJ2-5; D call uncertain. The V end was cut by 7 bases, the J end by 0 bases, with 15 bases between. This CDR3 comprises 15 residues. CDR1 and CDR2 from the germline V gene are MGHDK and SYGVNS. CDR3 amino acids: CASTQPSWYQETQYF. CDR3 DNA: TGTGCCAGCACCCAACCCAGTTGGTACCAAGAGACCCAGTACTTC.

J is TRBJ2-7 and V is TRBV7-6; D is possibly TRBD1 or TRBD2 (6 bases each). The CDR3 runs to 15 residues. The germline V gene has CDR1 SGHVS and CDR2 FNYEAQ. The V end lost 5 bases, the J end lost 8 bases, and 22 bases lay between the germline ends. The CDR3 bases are TGTGCCAGCAGCAGGGGGGACTTACCCGCAAGCAAGCAGTACTTC. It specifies CASSRGDLPASKQYF. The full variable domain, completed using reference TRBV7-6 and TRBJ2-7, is GAGVSQSPRYKVTKRGQDVALRCDPISGHVSLYWYRQALGQGPEFLTYFNYEAQQDKSGLPNDRFSAERPEGSISTLTIQRTEQRDSAMYRCASSRGDLPASKQYFGPGTRLTVT.

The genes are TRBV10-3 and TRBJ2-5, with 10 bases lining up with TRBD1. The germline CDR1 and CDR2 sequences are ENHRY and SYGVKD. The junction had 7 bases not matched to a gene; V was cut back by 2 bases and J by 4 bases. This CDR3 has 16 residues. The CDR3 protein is CAISERDRGRRETQYF. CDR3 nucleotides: TGTGCCATCAGTGAGCGCGACAGGGGGCGCAGAGAGACCCAGTACTTC.

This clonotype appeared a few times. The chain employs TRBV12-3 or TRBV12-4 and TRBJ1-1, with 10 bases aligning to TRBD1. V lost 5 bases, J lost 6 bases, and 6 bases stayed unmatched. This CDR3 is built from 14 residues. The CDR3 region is CASSTMTGGPEAFF. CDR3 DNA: TGTGCCAGCAGTACAATGACAGGGGGCCCTGAAGCTTTCTTT.

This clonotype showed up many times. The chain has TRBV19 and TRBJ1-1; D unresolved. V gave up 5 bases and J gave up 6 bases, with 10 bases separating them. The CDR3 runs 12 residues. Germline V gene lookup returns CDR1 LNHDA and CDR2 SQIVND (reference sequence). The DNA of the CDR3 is TGTGCCAGTAGTGACCGGGTGTCTGAAGCTTTCTTT. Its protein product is CASSDRVSEAFF.

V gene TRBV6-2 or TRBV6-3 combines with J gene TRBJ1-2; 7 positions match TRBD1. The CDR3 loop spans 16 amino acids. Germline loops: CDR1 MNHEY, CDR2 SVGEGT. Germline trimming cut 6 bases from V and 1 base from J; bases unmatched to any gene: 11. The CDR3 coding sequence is TGTGCCAGCAGATTACTCCGGGACAGCATTAACTATGGCTACACCTTC. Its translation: CASRLLRDSINYGYTF.

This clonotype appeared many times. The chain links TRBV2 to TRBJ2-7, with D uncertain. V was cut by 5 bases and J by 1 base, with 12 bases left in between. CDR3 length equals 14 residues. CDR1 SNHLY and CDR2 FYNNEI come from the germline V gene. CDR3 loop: CASSRQSDSYEQYF. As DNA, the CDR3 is TGTGCCAGCAGTCGGCAGTCTGATTCCTACGAGCAGTACTTC.